The clone carrying this T cell receptor beta chain was seen a few times. Trimming removed 6 bases from V and 6 bases from J; junction bases left unmatched: 4. Germline CDR1 SQVTM, CDR2 ANQGSEA. The CDR3 runs 12 residues. Study processing details: For nucleated cells, counts were estimated from reference gene primer amplification. Assay: immunoSEQ multiplex PCR; the TCRdb copy retains only in-frame clones and omits some. That table supplies the V and J calls and clone size; D and trimming were determined from the DNA. The table has hundreds of thousands of clones, just over 85% seen once. The data were taken from a study of blood T cell repertoires in COVID-19. Across the whole study: Acute and convalescent COVID-19 samples came from the United States, Italy and Spain. The analysed material was cDNA or gDNA that came from T cells, B-cell-depleted T cells, or PBMCs.

The receptor was derived from a woman aged 30 to 39 with active or convalescent COVID-19. This chain connects TRBV29-1 to TRBJ1-2, with 10 bases aligning to TRBD1. The sequenced material came from peripheral blood. CDR3 sequence (DNA): TGCAGCGTCGGACAGGGGGAACATGGCTACACCTTC. Translated, it gives CSVGQGEHGYTF.